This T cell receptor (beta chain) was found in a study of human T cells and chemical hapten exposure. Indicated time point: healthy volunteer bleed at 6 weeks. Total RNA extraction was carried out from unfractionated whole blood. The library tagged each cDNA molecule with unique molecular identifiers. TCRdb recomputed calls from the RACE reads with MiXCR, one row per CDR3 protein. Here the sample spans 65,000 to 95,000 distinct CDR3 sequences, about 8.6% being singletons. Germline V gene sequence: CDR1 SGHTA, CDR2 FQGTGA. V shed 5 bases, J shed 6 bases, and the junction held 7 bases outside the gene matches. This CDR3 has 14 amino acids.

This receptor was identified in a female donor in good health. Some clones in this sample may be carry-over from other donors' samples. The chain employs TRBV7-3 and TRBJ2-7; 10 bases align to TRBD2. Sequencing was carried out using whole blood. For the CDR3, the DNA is TGTGCCAGCAGCGCCGGACTAGCGGCGGCCGAGCAGTACTTC. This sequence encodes CASSAGLAAAEQYF.